This passage covers 9 T cell receptor beta chains from one sample sequenced in a study of cytomegalovirus exposure and HLA in healthy donors (dated by TCRdb to 2016 to 2017). Preparation of the library involved the immunoSEQ multiplex PCR assay. The multiplex PCR relied on a mix of 60 forward primers for TCR Vbeta segments and 13 reverse primers for TCR Jbeta segments. The immuneACCESS repertoire file appears here via TCRdb, limited to in-frame rearrangements. These files lack a portion of the clones; in checked studies, under half of the deficit traces to unresolved V genes, and the cause of the others is not known. This sample lists about 150,000 clones; roughly three quarters were detected once. The ten largest clones take up around 1% of the sample. Sequenced: PBMCs. The receptor set was obtained from a male donor in good health and CMV-seronegative.

This clone was seen more than once but under ten times. This sequence joins TRBV13 and TRBJ1-4, with 7 nucleotides matching TRBD1. The J segment lost 5 bases and the V segment lost 5 bases, leaving 5 bases of the junction unmatched. The germline V gene encodes CDR1 PRHDT and CDR2 FYEKMQ (reference sequence). The CDR3 spans 14 residues. CDR3 sequence reads: CASSPGTENEKLFF. The CDR3 region has the DNA TGTGCCAGCAGCCCGGGGACAGAGAATGAAAAACTGTTTTTT.

This chain connects TRBV6-5 to TRBJ1-1; D perhaps matches TRBD1 (5 bases). Germline assignment: CDR1 MNHEY and CDR2 SVGAGI. CDR3 length equals 14 residues. Trimming cost V 5 bases and J 10 bases, with 20 bases left between them. DNA for the CDR3: TGTGCCAGCAGTCTCGTTAGGGGCCCCTCCGGAGCTTTCTTT. Translating it yields CASSLVRGPSGAFF.

The chain combines TRBV29-1 with TRBJ2-5; TRBD1 is a possible D gene (6 bases). The DNA end is more similar to TRBJ2-7, so the J call may be wrong. The CDR3 extends over 14 amino acids. In germline, CDR1 is SQVTM, CDR2 ANQGSEA. CDR3 sequence: CSVSRETGVYEQYF. In nucleotides, the CDR3 is TGCAGCGTTTCTAGGGAGACAGGAGTCTACGAGCAGTACTTC.

The chain couples TRBV5-1 to TRBJ1-1, with unresolved D. Trimming cost V 5 bases and J 4 bases, with 15 bases left between them. Per germline, CDR1 SGHRS and CDR2 YFSETQ. CDR3 size: 14 residues. CDR3 region: CASRPEGVFTEAFF. The DNA for the CDR3 is TGCGCCAGCAGACCCGAGGGAGTTTTCACTGAAGCTTTCTTT. The entire variable domain, with the rest obtained from reference TRBV5-1 and TRBJ1-1, is as follows: KAGVTQTPRYLIKTRGQQVTLSCSPISGHRSVSWYQQTPGQGLQFLFEYFSETQRNKGNFPGRFSGRQFSNSRSEMNVSTLELGDSALYLCASRPEGVFTEAFFGQGTRLTVV.

In DNA form, the CDR3 reads TGTGCCAGCTCACCGTTAGGGGGGGCCTTTACTGAAGCTTTCTTT. Translated: CASSPLGGAFTEAFF. The chain carries TRBV18 and TRBJ1-1; maybe TRBD1 (6 bases). This CDR3 is 15 amino acids long. V lost 3 bases, J lost 5 bases, and 16 bases lay in between. The germline V gene has CDR1 KGHSH and CDR2 LQKENI.

V usage is TRBV7-6 and J usage is TRBJ2-5, with 7 bases identical to TRBD2. Germline V CDR1 and CDR2: SGHVS, FNYEAQ. The CDR3 has 19 residues. Trimming removed 4 bases from V and 1 base from J; junction bases left unmatched: 18. The CDR3 DNA sequence: TGTGCCAGCAGCTACGGCGGGAGCTCCAGCGGGTGGGTCCAAGAGACCCAGTACTTC. As protein: CASSYGGSSSGWVQETQYF.

The genes are TRBV13 and TRBJ1-4; perhaps TRBD1 as D (6 bases). Germline-derived CDR1 and CDR2 are PRHDT and FYEKMQ (reference sequence). The V end was cut by 4 bases, the J end by 0 bases, with 15 bases between. There are 17 residues in the CDR3. The DNA of the CDR3 is TGTGCCAGCAGCTCACAGGGACGAGGGGCAACTAATGAAAAACTGTTTTTT. Translating it yields CASSSQGRGATNEKLFF.

The chain couples TRBV5-1 to TRBJ1-2; the match to TRBD1 covers 7 bases. V lost 3 bases and J lost 8; bases outside the gene matches: 13. CDR1 and CDR2 from the germline V gene are SGHRS and YFSETQ. The CDR3 runs 15 residues. The CDR3 sequence is CASSYLSRGLGGYTF. For the CDR3, the DNA is TGCGCCAGCAGCTACCTCTCCAGGGGGTTGGGCGGCTACACCTTC. The entire variable domain, with the rest obtained from reference TRBV5-1 and TRBJ1-2, is as follows: KAGVTQTPRYLIKTRGQQVTLSCSPISGHRSVSWYQQTPGQGLQFLFEYFSETQRNKGNFPGRFSGRQFSNSRSEMNVSTLELGDSALYLCASSYLSRGLGGYTFGSGTRLTVV.

This chain uses TRBV10-3 with TRBJ2-2; the match to TRBD2 covers 14 bases. The CDR3 length is 17 residues. The trim removed 4 bases at V and 0 bases at J, leaving 1 base unmatched. Germline CDR1 and CDR2: ENHRY and SYGVKD. CDR3 in amino acids: CAISGTSGGSNTGELFF. The CDR3 coding sequence is TGTGCCATCAGTGGGACTAGCGGGGGGTCGAACACCGGGGAGCTGTTTTTT.